The 28 T cell receptor beta chains below were found in one sample sequenced in a study of blood T cells in healthy people across ages. Next came a second PCR, run for about 6 to 12 cycles, which used a sample-barcoded 5' primer along with a J-beta primer mix. TCRdb independently ran MiXCR on the 5' RACE reads; one entry per CDR3 protein. The top ten hold roughly a tenth of the sample, which has 600,000 to 850,000 distinct CDR3 sequences, around 25% seen once. A further study also used this sample, focusing on T cells of mothers and their children.

Source material: blood. Receptor source: a boy between 10 and 17 years old in good health.

This rearrangement joins TRBV20-1 to TRBJ2-5, with 11 bases identical to TRBD2. The J call may be mistaken, given a closer DNA end match to TRBJ2-7. Germline V gives CDR1 DFQATT, CDR2 SNEGSKA (reference sequence). The CDR3 is 21 amino acids. CDR3 DNA sequence: TGCAGTGCTAGTCCCTTAGCGGGGGGGCCATTGAGGTCCACGAGCTCCTACGAGCAGTACTTC. Protein: CSASPLAGGPLRSTSSYEQYF.

This clonotype was counted many times. The chain joins TRBV7-9 to TRBJ2-1; TRBD2 agrees at 9 bases. The CDR3 runs to 16 residues. Per the germline V gene, CDR1 is SEHNR and CDR2 is FQNEAQ (reference sequence). V was clipped by 2 bases and J by 5 bases; unmatched bases: 7. CDR3 in DNA: TGTGCCAGCAGCTTACGTGGCGGGAGGGCCCACAATGAGCAGTTCTTC. Protein sequence: CASSLRGGRAHNEQFF. The variable domain in full, with the rest retrieved from reference TRBV7-9 and TRBJ2-1, is DTGVSQNPRHKITKRGQNVTFRCDPISEHNRLYWYRQTLGQGPEFLTYFQNEAQLEKSRLLSDRFSAERPKGSFSTLEIQRTEQGDSAMYLCASSLRGGRAHNEQFFGPGTRLTVL.

The gene calls are TRBV6-1 and TRBJ2-7; 9 nucleotides line up with TRBD1. The CDR3 spans 15 residues. Germline CDR1 is MNHNS and CDR2 is SASEGT. The V gene end was trimmed by 2 bases and the J gene end by 3 bases; junction bases not matched to a gene: 5. CDR3 loop: CASSENHRGLYEQYF. The DNA for the CDR3 is TGTGCCAGCAGTGAAAATCACAGGGGGCTCTACGAGCAGTACTTC.

The chain is built from TRBV29-1 and TRBJ1-2, with TRBD1 as a possible D gene (5 bases). The CDR3 totals 12 residues. CDR1 and CDR2 from the germline V gene are SQVTM and ANQGSEA. V lost 4 bases to trimming and J lost 3 bases, with 9 bases between them. DNA for the CDR3: TGCAGCGTTGTTGGGACGGACTATGGCTACACCTTC. This sequence encodes CSVVGTDYGYTF.

The gene calls are TRBV6-6 and TRBJ2-5; the D is unclear. The J call may be incorrect, as the DNA end agrees better with TRBJ2-7. The germline V gene encodes CDR1 MNHNY and CDR2 SVGAGI (reference sequence). This CDR3 is 14 amino acids long. DNA for the CDR3: TGTGCCAGCAGTTACGATAGGGAAGTCTACGAGCAGTACTTC. Translation gives CASSYDREVYEQYF.

This chain joins TRBV24-1 and TRBJ2-2; D is unresolved. The germline CDR1 and CDR2 sequences are KGHDR and SFDVKD. Between the trimmed V and J ends, which lost 0 bases and 7 bases, there was a span of 8 bases. There are 14 residues in the CDR3. The CDR3 is CATSDLSVGGELFF. The CDR3 DNA follows: TGTGCCACCAGTGATTTGTCGGTCGGCGGGGAGCTGTTTTTT.

Note on this clonotype: Relative to the germline gene, one junction end is altered; a read error may explain this. This chain connects TRBV2 to TRBJ2-4; TRBD2 agrees at 8 bases. This CDR3 region has 14 residues. Germline CDR1 is SNHLY and CDR2 is FYNNEI. CDR3 coding DNA: TGTGCCAGTAGTGAGGCCAGCGGGAGAGGGCTTCAGTACTTC. This translates into CASSEASGRGLQYF.

This clonotype was seen a few times. The chain links TRBV18 to TRBJ2-1, with 10 bases that match TRBD2. Looked up from germline, CDR1 is KGHSH and CDR2 is LQKENI. The CDR3 runs 16 residues. After removal of 3 bases from V and 0 bases from J, the junction contained 2 bases not matched to a gene. CDR3 coding DNA: TGTGCCAGCTCACCTGCTAGCGGGAGCTCCTACAATGAGCAGTTCTTC. The encoded protein is CASSPASGSSYNEQFF.

This clonotype was seen only once. The rearrangement links TRBV7-9 to TRBJ2-3; perhaps TRBD1 as D (5 bases). CDR3 length: 13 amino acids. CDR1 is SEHNR and CDR2 is FQNEAQ in the germline V gene (reference sequence). The V end was cut by 4 bases, the J end by 4 bases, with 9 bases between. DNA of the CDR3: TGTGCCAGCAGCTACTCAGGGTCAGATACGCAGTATTTT. It encodes CASSYSGSDTQYF.

The J gene is TRBJ2-5, the V gene TRBV29-1; D not certain. This CDR3 contains 13 residues. V was shortened by 7 bases and J by 0 bases, with 12 bases between the two germline ends. Germline CDR1 SQVTM, CDR2 ANQGSEA. The chain's CDR3 is CSGKGRYQETQYF. DNA of the CDR3: TGCAGCGGAAAAGGACGGTACCAAGAGACCCAGTACTTC. Complete variable domain (other parts from reference TRBV29-1 and TRBJ2-5): SAVISQKPSRDICQRGTSLTIQCQVDSQVTMMFWYRQQPGQSLTLIATANQGSEATYESGFVIDKFPISRPNLTFSTLTVSNMSPEDSSIYLCSGKGRYQETQYFGPGTRLLVL.

CDR3 DNA: TGTGCCAGCAGCTTAGTCGGCAGGGTGGGCTACGAGCAGTACTTC. This gives the protein CASSLVGRVGYEQYF. The chain couples TRBV7-2 to TRBJ2-7; possibly TRBD1 for D (5 bases). Trimming left V 1 base short and J 3 bases short, with 13 bases between. The CDR3 spans 15 residues. CDR1 and CDR2 (germline): SGHTA, FQGNSA. Based on the CDR3 plus reference TRBV7-2 and TRBJ2-7, the full variable domain is GAGVSQSPSNKVTEKGKDVELRCDPISGHTALYWYRQSLGQGLEFLIYFQGNSAPDKSGLPSDRFSAERTGGSVSTLTIQRTQQEDSAVYLCASSLVGRVGYEQYFGPGTRLTVT.

The sample holds a few counts of this clonotype. The chain couples TRBV20-1 to TRBJ2-5, with 10 bases lining up with TRBD2. V lost 5 bases and J lost 9; bases outside the gene matches: 12. Germline assignment: CDR1 DFQATT and CDR2 SNEGSKA (reference sequence). CDR3 length: 14 amino acids. The CDR3 DNA reads TGCAGTGCTGCTGGGCCTAGCGGGAGTTGGGCCCAGTACTTC. Translating gives CSAAGPSGSWAQYF.

V usage is TRBV28 and J usage is TRBJ2-4; D might be TRBD2 (5 bases). Trimming removed 5 bases at V and 3 bases at J, with 20 bases between. The CDR3 loop spans 17 amino acids. Germline CDR1 MDHEN, CDR2 SYDVKM. The DNA of the CDR3 is TGTGCCAGCAGTCCATTGGAGCGCTCCGGGGACAAAAACATTCAGTACTTC. Amino acid sequence: CASSPLERSGDKNIQYF.

The sample holds a few counts of this clonotype. The J gene is TRBJ1-2, the V gene TRBV7-9; possible D gene TRBD1, 6 bases. This CDR3 region has 16 residues. With 1 base removed from V and 1 base from J, the gap between germline ends came to 13 bases. CDR1 is SEHNR and CDR2 is FQNEAQ in the germline V gene (reference sequence). CDR3 loop: CASSLGGQFNNYGYTF. For the CDR3, the DNA is TGTGCCAGCAGCTTAGGAGGACAGTTCAATAACTATGGCTACACCTTC. Full variable domain (missing parts from reference TRBV7-9 and TRBJ1-2): DTGVSQNPRHKITKRGQNVTFRCDPISEHNRLYWYRQTLGQGPEFLTYFQNEAQLEKSRLLSDRFSAERPKGSFSTLEIQRTEQGDSAMYLCASSLGGQFNNYGYTFGSGTRLTVV.

The V call is TRBV10-3, the J call TRBJ2-7; 7 bases are a match to TRBD2. Trimming at V came to 6 bases and at J to 2 bases, leaving 10 bases not matched to a gene. Germline V gives CDR1 ENHRY, CDR2 SYGVKD. The CDR3 loop spans 15 amino acids. This CDR3 is CAISDVPSGTYEQYF. The CDR3 coding sequence is TGTGCCATCAGCGATGTTCCGAGCGGGACCTACGAGCAGTACTTC.

This chain uses TRBV3-1 with TRBJ2-6; no clear D gene. V lost 5 bases to trimming and J lost 2 bases, with 4 bases between them. This CDR3 has 13 residues. Germline CDR1 LGHDT, CDR2 YNNKEL (reference sequence). CDR3: CASSAPGANVLTF. In nucleotides, the CDR3 is TGTGCCAGCAGCGCGCCTGGGGCCAACGTCCTGACTTTC.

The chain uses TRBV5-1 and TRBJ1-2; weak D call: TRBD1 (6 bases). V lost 1 base to trimming and J lost 4 bases, with 8 bases between them. The CDR3 is 13 amino acids. Germline CDR1 SGHRS, CDR2 YFSETQ. The CDR3, as DNA: TGCGCCAGCAGCTTGTCGACAGGCTATGGCTACACCTTC. Encoded protein: CASSLSTGYGYTF.

On this clonotype: At one end the junction does not follow the germline gene, possibly because of a read error. The V gene is TRBV7-8, the J gene TRBJ2-7; the D call may be TRBD1 or TRBD2 (5 bases each). This CDR3 contains 14 residues. From germline, CDR1 is SGHVS and CDR2 FQNEAQ. The CDR3 DNA follows: TGTGTCAGCAGCTTGGGGGAAGATTTCGTCGAGCAGTACTTC. It codes for CVSSLGEDFVEQYF.

A few counts support this clonotype. The genes are TRBV20-1 and TRBJ2-5; D not resolved. The CDR3 has 11 amino acids. Germline V gene sequence: CDR1 DFQATT, CDR2 SNEGSKA (reference sequence). The ends were cut back, 5 bases at V and 2 bases at J, with 6 bases in the middle. Here the CDR3 DNA reads TGCAGTGCTTCCGATCAAGAGACCCAGTACTTC. This codes for CSASDQETQYF.

This clonotype was counted ten times or more. This chain links TRBV7-2 with TRBJ2-7, with D possibly being TRBD2 (5 bases). The CDR3 has 14 amino acids. V lost 2 bases, J lost 3 bases, and 11 bases lay in between. Germline lookup yields CDR1 SGHTA and CDR2 FQGNSA. CDR3 DNA sequence: TGTGCCAGCAGCTTACGGATGAGGGACTACGAGCAGTACTTC. Amino acid sequence: CASSLRMRDYEQYF. Looking up the rest from reference TRBV7-2 and TRBJ2-7 gives the full variable domain: GAGVSQSPSNKVTEKGKDVELRCDPISGHTALYWYRQSLGQGLEFLIYFQGNSAPDKSGLPSDRFSAERTGGSVSTLTIQRTQQEDSAVYLCASSLRMRDYEQYFGPGTRLTVT.

J is TRBJ1-2 and V is TRBV5-1; 7 nucleotides agree with TRBD1. Trimming removed 2 bases from V and 4 bases from J; junction bases left unmatched: 8. The CDR3 runs 15 residues. Looked up from germline, CDR1 is SGHRS and CDR2 is YFSETQ. The CDR3 nucleotides read TGCGCCAGCAGCTTCTCCGGGACAGAGAGCTATGGCTACACCTTC. It is translated as CASSFSGTESYGYTF.

This rearrangement joins TRBV4-1 to TRBJ1-1; D call uncertain. The CDR3 sequence is 13 residues long. Per germline, CDR1 MGHRA and CDR2 YSYEKL. V shed 3 bases and J shed 2 bases, with 7 bases lying between them. CDR3 coding DNA: TGCGCCAGCAGCCAGACGGTAAACACTGAAGCTTTCTTT. Amino acids: CASSQTVNTEAFF.

DNA for the CDR3: TGTGCCAGCAGTATGGGTCGATCTAGCTTAGTCTACGAGCAGTACTTC. This codes for CASSMGRSSLVYEQYF. The chain carries TRBV12-3 or TRBV12-4 and TRBJ2-7, with D tentatively TRBD2 (5 bases). This CDR3 comprises 16 residues. V dropped 5 bases and J dropped 3 bases, with 20 bases sitting between them.

The rearrangement uses TRBV9 and TRBJ2-5; D gene unclear. This CDR3 is built from 15 residues. Germline V gene data show CDR1 as SGDLS and CDR2 as YYNGEE. The V and J ends lost 4 bases and 5 bases respectively, with 18 bases between them. The CDR3 DNA follows: TGTGCCAGCAGCCCTTTGGGCTCGCTTGCGGAGACCCAGTACTTC. Translation gives CASSPLGSLAETQYF.

V is TRBV24-1 and J is TRBJ2-1, with D unclear. Trimming cost V 3 bases and J 7 bases, with 9 bases left between them. Germline CDR1 and CDR2: KGHDR and SFDVKD. The CDR3 spans 13 residues. The CDR3 loop reads CATSDAGRNEQFF. The DNA for the CDR3 is TGTGCCACCAGTGATGCAGGTCGTAATGAGCAGTTCTTC.

This clonotype was detected only a few times. V gene TRBV20-1 combines with J gene TRBJ1-1; D unresolved. CDR1 and CDR2 (germline): DFQATT, SNEGSKA (reference sequence). The V and J ends lost 4 bases and 1 base respectively, with 7 bases between them. The CDR3 consists of 12 residues. In DNA, the CDR3 is TGCAGTGCTAAGAGACAGAACACTGAAGCTTTCTTT. The encoded protein is CSAKRQNTEAFF.

This clonotype was picked up a small number of times. This chain uses TRBV6-5 with TRBJ1-2; TRBD1 is a possible D gene (6 bases). The ends were cut back, 6 bases at V and 5 bases at J, with 19 bases in the middle. Germline V lookup: CDR1 MNHEY, CDR2 SVGAGI. The CDR3 is made up of 15 amino acids. CDR3 loop: CASSRGGRGEYGYTF. As DNA, the CDR3 is TGTGCCAGCAGCCGAGGAGGCAGGGGAGAGTATGGCTACACCTTC.

The J gene is TRBJ2-2, the V gene TRBV20-1; 11 bases are shared with TRBD2. V lost 2 bases, J lost 4 bases, and 6 bases stayed unmatched. This CDR3 spans 16 amino acids. Germline CDR1 DFQATT, CDR2 SNEGSKA (reference sequence). The CDR3 loop is CSARSRLAGFTGELFF. The DNA for the CDR3 is TGCAGTGCTAGATCTCGACTAGCGGGGTTCACCGGGGAGCTGTTTTTT.